The rows below give T cell receptor beta chains drawn from one sample of a study of cytomegalovirus exposure and HLA in healthy donors. TCRdb keeps only in-frame clones here, not all; method: immunoSEQ multiplex PCR. This sample has 150,000 or so clones, with roughly 77% found just once. Sequencing input: PBMCs. The receptors originated from a man between 35 and 55 years old in good health and CMV-seronegative. Both conserved end residues are part of each CDR3.

>-|TRBV6-5|15
CASTASGEGVYEQYF
>TRBJ1-1|TRBV4-1|16
CASSQYPRGQINEAFF
>TRBJ1-4|TRBV7-9|14
CASSLRQGDEKLFF
>TRBJ2-7|TRBV10-3|13
CAISETGSGVLAF
>TRBJ2-2|TRBV13|16
CASSRGDLPNTGELFF
>TRBJ1-1|TRBV5-1|12
CASSLSGTEAFF
>TRBJ2-5|TRBV4-2|16
CASSQRTSGGGETQYF
>TRBJ2-1|TRBV5-1|14
CASSLRGQGREQFF
>TRBJ1-1|TRBV19|15
CASSKGQGMNTEAFF
>TRBJ1-2|TRBV28|16
CASSAGGAGPNYGYTF